The 21 T cell receptor beta chains given below trace back to one sample, sequenced in a study of cytomegalovirus exposure and HLA in healthy donors (dated by TCRdb to 2016 to 2017). Library method: the immunoSEQ multiplex PCR assay. For the multiplex PCR, a mixture combining 60 forward primers for TCR Vbeta segments and 13 reverse primers for TCR Jbeta segments was used. Imported from immuneACCESS, the table was reduced by TCRdb to in-frame sequences with V and J called. These copies leave out some clones; in studies compared against another copy, an unresolved V gene accounts for under half, and the cause of the remainder is not known. This sample gives roughly 180,000 clones in total; more than 65% of them show up just once. The top ten clonotypes cover 1.3% of the sample. Source material: PBMCs. The source is a man aged 25 to 40 in good health and CMV-seronegative.

The chain links TRBV5-1 to TRBJ2-7; D possibly corresponds to TRBD2 (6 bases). This CDR3 region has 16 residues. Germline values: CDR1 SGHRS, CDR2 YFSETQ. Trimming left V 4 bases short and J 2 bases short, with 19 bases between. The CDR3: CASSPLGGAGTYEQYF. The DNA for the CDR3 is TGCGCCAGCAGCCCGCTTGGTGGAGCGGGTACCTACGAGCAGTACTTC.

This clone has a single count. The chain joins TRBV30 to TRBJ2-6; D remains ambiguous. Trimming pared 5 bases from V and 1 base from J, leaving 9 bases between. This CDR3 comprises 14 residues. Germline V gene data show CDR1 as GTSNPN and CDR2 as SVGIG (reference sequence). The CDR3 bases are TGTGCCTGGCGGGTTAAGTCTGGGGCCAACGTCCTGACTTTC. This translates into CAWRVKSGANVLTF.

The chain employs TRBV30 and TRBJ2-7; TRBD2 agrees at 7 bases. Per germline, CDR1 GTSNPN and CDR2 SVGIG (reference sequence). The CDR3 sequence is 13 residues long. V shed 1 base and J 7 bases; nucleotides not matched to a gene: 7. This chain's CDR3 is CAWSGAGAGEQYF. The CDR3 bases are TGTGCCTGGAGTGGGGCGGGAGCGGGGGAGCAGTACTTC. The whole variable domain, filled in from reference TRBV30 and TRBJ2-7, reads SQTIHQWPATLVQPVGSPLSLECTVEGTSNPNLYWYRQAAGRGLQLLFYSVGIGQISSEVPQNLSASRPQDRQFILSSKKLLLSDSGFYLCAWSGAGAGEQYFGPGTRLTVT.

The chain is built from TRBV30 and TRBJ2-7; tentatively, D is TRBD1 (6 bases). The CDR3 runs 13 residues. V was trimmed by 1 base and J by 2 bases, leaving 9 bases between them. Germline loops: CDR1 GTSNPN, CDR2 SVGIG (reference sequence). The CDR3 DNA follows: TGTGCCTGGAGTGCAGGGGCAACCTACGAGCAGTACTTC. Protein: CAWSAGATYEQYF. Full variable domain (remainder filled in from reference TRBV30 and TRBJ2-7): SQTIHQWPATLVQPVGSPLSLECTVEGTSNPNLYWYRQAAGRGLQLLFYSVGIGQISSEVPQNLSASRPQDRQFILSSKKLLLSDSGFYLCAWSAGATYEQYFGPGTRLTVT.

The J gene is TRBJ2-5, the V gene TRBV28; D ambiguous. The CDR3 length is 13 residues. Per germline, CDR1 MDHEN and CDR2 SYDVKM. V lost 5 bases and J 4 bases, leaving 11 bases between the germline ends. CDR3 sequence: CASSVPAVETQYF. The CDR3 DNA sequence: TGTGCCAGCAGTGTACCCGCGGTAGAGACCCAGTACTTC.

The rearrangement joins TRBV30 to TRBJ2-7; D might be TRBD1 (6 bases). Germline CDR1 reads GTSNPN; CDR2 reads SVGIG (reference sequence). V was shortened by 3 bases and J by 7 bases, with 19 bases between the two germline ends. The CDR3 is made up of 14 amino acids. CDR3 loop: CAWSGPGEISEQYF. The CDR3 DNA reads as TGTGCCTGGAGCGGGCCAGGGGAGATTTCTGAGCAGTACTTC.

This clone is a singleton in its sample. The chain couples TRBV5-1 to TRBJ1-2, with no clear D. The CDR3 totals 13 residues. V was shortened by 1 base and J by 2 bases, with 6 bases between the two germline ends. The germline V gene encodes CDR1 SGHRS and CDR2 YFSETQ. The CDR3 sequence: CASSLTENYGYTF. CDR3 coding DNA: TGCGCCAGCAGCTTGACAGAGAACTATGGCTACACCTTC.

The V gene is TRBV28, the J gene TRBJ1-4; TRBD1 matches at 9 bases. V dropped 4 bases and J dropped 7; count of bases not matched to a gene: 7. Germline V gene lookup returns CDR1 MDHEN and CDR2 SYDVKM. The CDR3 length is 15 residues. The CDR3 reads CASSSAQGAGEKLFF. CDR3 coding DNA: TGTGCCAGCAGTTCAGCACAGGGGGCTGGTGAAAAACTGTTTTTT.

To note about this clone: The junction does not match germline at one end; this may be a read error. V and J are TRBV7-2 and TRBJ2-1; D gene unclear. Germline V gene data show CDR1 as SGHTA and CDR2 as FQGNSA. The CDR3 spans 12 residues. CDR3 protein: CASSEVDPGLLF. The CDR3 DNA reads as TGTGCCAGCAGCGAAGTTGACCCGGGTCTTCTCTTC.

In the case of this clone: The same CDR3 is also encoded by other DNA sequences in this sample. The chain carries TRBV7-2 and TRBJ1-5; 7 nucleotides line up with TRBD1. The junction had 17 bases not matched to a gene; V was cut back by 5 bases and J by 4 bases. Per germline, CDR1 SGHTA and CDR2 FQGNSA. CDR3 length equals 18 residues. The CDR3 coding sequence is TGTGCCAGCAGCCAATACAGGGGTGGGCGTTATAGTAATCAGCCCCAGCATTTT. Translated, it gives CASSQYRGGRYSNQPQHF. Using reference TRBV7-2 and TRBJ1-5 for the parts outside the CDR3, the full variable domain is GAGVSQSPSNKVTEKGKDVELRCDPISGHTALYWYRQSLGQGLEFLIYFQGNSAPDKSGLPSDRFSAERTGGSVSTLTIQRTQQEDSAVYLCASSQYRGGRYSNQPQHFGDGTRLSIL.

The chain couples TRBV30 to TRBJ2-3, with D perhaps matching TRBD1 (5 bases). CDR3 length: 14 residues. Trimming took off 1 base at V and 5 bases at J, with 13 bases between the two ends. Looked up from germline, CDR1 is GTSNPN and CDR2 is SVGIG (reference sequence). The CDR3 sequence: CAWSDIGTGDTQYF. The CDR3 DNA follows: TGTGCCTGGAGTGATATCGGCACAGGAGATACGCAGTATTTT.

This chain uses TRBV2 with TRBJ1-1; 8 bases fit TRBD1. The CDR3 length is 13 residues. J was trimmed by 4 bases and V by 7 bases; bases with no gene match: 5. Germline values: CDR1 SNHLY, CDR2 FYNNEI. CDR3 sequence reads: CASIDRGVTEAFF. The CDR3 DNA reads as TGTGCCAGCATCGACAGGGGAGTCACTGAAGCTTTCTTT. The full variable domain, rest sourced from reference TRBV2 and TRBJ1-1, is EPEVTQTPSHQVTQMGQEVILRCVPISNHLYFYWYRQILGQKVEFLVSFYNNEISEKSEIFDDQFSVERPDGSNFTLKIRSTKLEDSAMYFCASIDRGVTEAFFGQGTRLTVV.

The chain uses TRBV6-5 and TRBJ1-1; 7 bases are shared with TRBD1. The junction had 5 bases not matched to a gene; V was cut back by 5 bases and J by 5 bases. Germline V gene data show CDR1 as MNHEY and CDR2 as SVGAGI. CDR3 length: 13 amino acids. CDR3 protein: CASSQQGRTEAFF. CDR3 in DNA: TGTGCCAGCAGTCAACAGGGGAGGACTGAAGCTTTCTTT.

The chain uses TRBV6-5 and TRBJ2-3; 7 bases align to TRBD2. V shed 2 bases, J shed 1 base, and the junction held 6 bases outside the gene matches. There are 16 residues in the CDR3. CDR1 is MNHEY and CDR2 is SVGAGI in the germline V gene. The CDR3 nucleotides are TGTGCCAGCAGTTACAGGCGGGGGTCGGGCACAGATACGCAGTATTTT. Encoded protein: CASSYRRGSGTDTQYF.

The genes are TRBV11-1 and TRBJ1-1, with D possibly TRBD1 on 6 matching bases. Germline V lookup: CDR1 SGHAT, CDR2 FQDESV (reference sequence). V was cut by 5 bases and J by 7 bases, with 20 bases left in between. The CDR3 consists of 15 residues. The CDR3 bases are TGTGCCAGCAGCGCGCGACAGACAGGCACGAGTGAAGCTTTCTTT. Protein: CASSARQTGTSEAFF.

The genes are TRBV6-5 and TRBJ2-2; D not resolved. The CDR3 runs to 12 residues. Trimming cost V 6 bases and J 4 bases, with 6 bases left between them. CDR1 is MNHEY and CDR2 is SVGAGI in the germline V gene. CDR3 amino acids: CASSRSTGELFF. The CDR3 nucleotides read TGTGCCAGCAGCCGCAGCACCGGGGAGCTGTTTTTT.

J is TRBJ1-5 and V is TRBV6-5, with a possible D match to TRBD1 (6 bases). The CDR3 is 14 residues long. CDR1 and CDR2 from the germline V gene are MNHEY and SVGAGI. V was shortened by 6 bases and J by 7 bases, with 16 bases between the two germline ends. The CDR3 region is CASSVTGKLQPQHF. The CDR3 DNA is TGTGCCAGCAGCGTAACAGGGAAGTTGCAGCCCCAGCATTTT.

V is TRBV23-1 and J is TRBJ2-1; D remains unclear. TRBV23-1 belongs to the ORF category, with a function that is uncertain. The germline V and J ends were trimmed by 6 bases and 4 bases, with 16 bases remaining between them. The CDR3 runs 15 residues. DNA of the CDR3: TGCGCCAGCAGCCCTCAGATAGCCGCATACAATGAGCAGTTCTTC. Protein: CASSPQIAAYNEQFF.

The chain recombines TRBV10-3 with TRBJ1-1, with TRBD1 as a possible D gene (6 bases). Trimming took 8 bases from V and 1 from J, leaving 11 bases between them. The CDR3 consists of 13 residues. Per the germline V gene, CDR1 is ENHRY and CDR2 is SYGVKD. CDR3 DNA: TGTGCCATCTCGACAGGACAGAACACTGAAGCTTTCTTT. It translates to CAISTGQNTEAFF.

This chain links TRBV2 with TRBJ2-7; tentative D call: TRBD2 (6 bases). The germline CDR1 and CDR2 sequences are SNHLY and FYNNEI. The CDR3 totals 11 residues. This CDR3 reads CAVKDYYEQYF. CDR3 in DNA: TGTGCTGTCAAGGACTACTACGAGCAGTACTTC.

This clone has just a few counts. The V gene is TRBV5-6, the J gene TRBJ2-2; D possibly corresponds to TRBD1 (6 bases). The length of the CDR3 is 14 residues. Germline-derived CDR1 and CDR2 are SGHDT and YYEEEE. V gave up 4 bases and J gave up 7 bases, with 14 bases separating them. CDR3 in DNA: TGTGCCAGCAGCCCAGGACAGTATAACGGGGAGCTGTTTTTT. This gives the protein CASSPGQYNGELFF. The whole variable domain, filled in from reference TRBV5-6 and TRBJ2-2, reads DAGVTQSPTHLIKTRGQQVTLRCSPKSGHDTVSWYQQALGQGPQFIFQYYEEEERQRGNFPDRFSGHQFPNYSSELNVNALLLGDSALYLCASSPGQYNGELFFGEGSRLTVL.